The present T cell receptor beta chain was sequenced within a study of human T cells and chemical hapten exposure. Study-level findings and limits: The donor cohort had alopecia, so its immune response may not match that of healthy people. Large CDR3 similarity clusters arose significantly more often from expanded TCRs than from controls. Patch test score showed a positive correlation with PT1 expanded TCR counts.

The time point denotes: patch test 3, about 24 weeks after DPC sensitization. The treatment denotes: therapeutic diphenylcyclopropenone sensitization with weekly scalp DPC. Non-pregnant alopecia patients aged 18 to 70, suitable for DPC therapy. TCRdb analysed the RACE reads with MiXCR anew, one entry per CDR3 protein. The repertoire holds under 200,000 distinct CDR3 sequences, with 25% to 35% as singletons. About this clonotype itself: Its target is not known.

The germline V gene encodes CDR1 SGHRS and CDR2 YFSETQ. Unmatched junction bases numbered 5, after V lost 0 bases and J lost 5 bases. The CDR3 loop spans 15 amino acids. The clonotype originates from a woman aged 18-29 years with alopecia areata. Some clones in this sample may be carry-over from other donors' samples. This material consisted of whole blood, taken in connection with sensitization to the hapten diphenylcyclopropenone (DPC). The J gene is TRBJ2-7, the V gene TRBV5-1; TRBD1 agrees at 10 bases. CDR3 loop: CASSLEDRGVDEQYF. CDR3 in DNA: TGCGCCAGCAGCTTGGAGGACAGGGGGGTCGACGAGCAGTACTTC.